One sample yielded the 9 T cell receptor beta chains listed below, sequenced in a study of T cell changes during pregnancy in multiple sclerosis. The method was immunoSEQ multiplex PCR; TCRdb's version includes in-frame clones alone and lacks a portion of them. There are about 50,000 clones in the sample; 92% occur only once, and 0.35% to 0.45% lies in the top ten. The source material was CD4+ T cells from peripheral blood mononuclear cells, sampled after pregnancy. These receptor sequences come from a female donor with multiple sclerosis, enrolled in a pregnancy study.

The V gene is TRBV7-8, the J gene TRBJ2-5, with D tentatively TRBD1 (5 bases). Germline V CDR1 and CDR2: SGHVS, FQNEAQ. There are 15 residues in the CDR3. V shed 5 bases and J shed 3 bases, with 16 bases lying between them. CDR3 nucleotides: TGTGCCAGCAGCAAAGAACCTGCCAGGGAAGAGACCCAGTACTTC. Translation: CASSKEPAREETQYF.

This clone was seen only once. The chain recombines TRBV27 with TRBJ2-2; 14 bases are shared with TRBD2. The CDR3 runs 18 residues. Trimming at V came to 4 bases and at J to 1 base, leaving 5 bases not matched to a gene. Germline CDR1 is MNHEY and CDR2 is SMNVEV (reference sequence). CDR3 coding DNA: TGTGCCAGCAGTTCCGGGACTAGCGGGAGATTGAACACCGGGGAGCTGTTTTTT. Its translation is CASSSGTSGRLNTGELFF.

This rearrangement joins TRBV23-1 to TRBJ1-2; 9 bases fit TRBD1. TRBV23-1 is an ORF; its function is uncertain. CDR3 length: 12 residues. V trimming: 9 bases; J trimming: 6 bases; junction bases outside the gene matches: 5. The CDR3 DNA reads as TGCGCCAGAGGGGGACAGGGCGATGGCTACACCTTC. This encodes CARGGQGDGYTF.

The V call is TRBV5-4, the J call TRBJ1-2, with TRBD1 matching over 9 bases. The V gene's germline CDR1 is SGHNT and CDR2 YYREEE (reference sequence). V shed 3 bases, J shed 0 bases, and the junction held 9 bases outside the gene matches. The CDR3 spans 17 residues. CDR3 protein: CASSSRTGAITNYGYTF. Written as DNA, the CDR3 is TGTGCCAGCAGCTCTAGGACAGGGGCCATTACTAACTATGGCTACACCTTC.

The V call is TRBV6-5, the J call TRBJ2-7; 11 bases align to TRBD2. The germline gives CDR1 MNHEY, CDR2 SVGAGI. CDR3 length: 15 residues. J lost 2 bases, V lost 10 bases, and 10 bases had no gene match. For the CDR3, the DNA is TGTGCCACCACGTTCTTTAGCGGGAGGGCCTACGAGCAGTACTTC. Translated, it gives CATTFFSGRAYEQYF.

CDR3 region: CASFTGQGGTGELFF. CDR3 nucleotide sequence: TGTGCCAGTTTTACTGGACAGGGTGGCACCGGGGAGCTGTTTTTT. The gene calls are TRBV19 and TRBJ2-2; 8 bases map to TRBD1. The ends lost 8 bases at V and 4 bases at J; junction bases unmatched: 9. Germline V gene data show CDR1 as LNHDA and CDR2 as SQIVND (reference sequence). There are 15 residues in the CDR3.

CDR3: CASSLGAGTGYTF. DNA of the CDR3: TGTGCCAGCAGCTTAGGCGCGGGCACTGGCTACACCTTC. The rearrangement joins TRBV11-2 to TRBJ1-2; D is unresolved. The CDR3 runs 13 residues. Trimming took off 1 base at V and 7 bases at J, with 10 bases between the two ends. Germline CDR1 SGHAT, CDR2 FQNNGV.

The table lists this clone with a count of one. The chain carries TRBV19 and TRBJ1-2, with TRBD1 matching 7 bases. The CDR3 spans 13 residues. Germline lookup yields CDR1 LNHDA and CDR2 SQIVND (reference sequence). The trim removed 3 bases at V and 4 bases at J, leaving 2 bases unmatched. DNA of the CDR3: TGTGCCAGTAGTATCCGACAGGGCTATGGCTACACCTTC. This encodes CASSIRQGYGYTF.

This clone was observed once. The chain joins TRBV27 to TRBJ2-1; TRBD2 matches 8 bases. CDR3 length: 15 amino acids. Trimming at V came to 6 bases and at J to 4 bases, leaving 8 bases not matched to a gene. From germline, CDR1 is MNHEY and CDR2 SMNVEV (reference sequence). The CDR3 sequence is CASRIRLAPYNEQFF. For the CDR3, the DNA is TGTGCCAGCAGAATTAGACTAGCGCCTTACAATGAGCAGTTCTTC.